Sequencing of this T cell receptor beta chain was carried out in a study of OX40 agonist ivuxolimab in advanced cancers. Points from the study as a whole: Partial responders dosed at 0.1-3.0 mg/kg displayed clonal expansion ranking among the lowest. The CD4+ and CD8+ T cells in the blood had expanded clonally by week 6 at 0.1 to 3.0 mg/kg.

The study sampled blood at baseline, cycle 4 day 1, and cycle 7 day 1. A remark on this clone: The antigen is not known.

The table came from immunoSEQ multiplex PCR; TCRdb's copy has only in-frame clones and leaves some out. The repertoire consists of more than 80,000 clones, with 75% to 95% occurring once and the leading ten covering 0.25% to 0.35%. The ends lost 2 bases at V and 0 bases at J; junction bases unmatched: 6. The CDR3 totals 17 residues. Germline CDR1 reads SGHAT; CDR2 reads FQNNGV. The V and J genes are TRBV11-2 and TRBJ2-1, with 8 bases matching TRBD2. The TCR originated in an adult with an advanced solid tumor such as melanoma, head and neck, liver or kidney cancer. The sample in question was CD4+ or CD8+ T cells sorted from blood, obtained in a trial of the OX40 agonist ivuxolimab. The CDR3 sequence is CASSLSGRRVSYNEQFF. The CDR3 bases are TGTGCCAGCAGCTTAAGCGGGAGAAGGGTCTCCTACAATGAGCAGTTCTTC.